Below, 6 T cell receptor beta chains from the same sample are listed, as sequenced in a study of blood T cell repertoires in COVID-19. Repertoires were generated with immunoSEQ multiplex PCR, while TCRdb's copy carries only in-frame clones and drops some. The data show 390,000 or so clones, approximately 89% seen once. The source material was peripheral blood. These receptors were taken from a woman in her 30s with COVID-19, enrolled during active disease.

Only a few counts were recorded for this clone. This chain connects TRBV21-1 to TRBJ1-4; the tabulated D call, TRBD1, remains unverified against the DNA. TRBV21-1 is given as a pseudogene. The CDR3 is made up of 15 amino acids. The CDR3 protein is CASSIRASVWEKLFF. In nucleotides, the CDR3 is TGTGCCAGCAGCATCAGGGCGTCGGTCTGGGAAAAACTGTTTTTT.

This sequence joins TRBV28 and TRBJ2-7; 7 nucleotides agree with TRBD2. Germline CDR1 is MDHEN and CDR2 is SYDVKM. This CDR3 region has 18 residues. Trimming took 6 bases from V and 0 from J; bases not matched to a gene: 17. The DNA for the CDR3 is TGTGCCAGCAGCCCTTTGAAGGTGAGCGGGACTCCCTCCTACGAGCAGTACTTC. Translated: CASSPLKVSGTPSYEQYF.

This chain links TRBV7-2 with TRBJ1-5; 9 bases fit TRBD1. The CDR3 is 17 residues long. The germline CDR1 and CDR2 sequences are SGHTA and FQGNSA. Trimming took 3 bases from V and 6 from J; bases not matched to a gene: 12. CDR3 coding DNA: TGTGCCAGCAGCTTCCCCTCGGGACAGGGATTCAGTCAGCCCCAGCATTTT. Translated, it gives CASSFPSGQGFSQPQHF. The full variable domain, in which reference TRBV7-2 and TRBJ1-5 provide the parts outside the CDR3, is GAGVSQSPSNKVTEKGKDVELRCDPISGHTALYWYRQSLGQGLEFLIYFQGNSAPDKSGLPSDRFSAERTGGSVSTLTIQRTQQEDSAVYLCASSFPSGQGFSQPQHFGDGTRLSIL.

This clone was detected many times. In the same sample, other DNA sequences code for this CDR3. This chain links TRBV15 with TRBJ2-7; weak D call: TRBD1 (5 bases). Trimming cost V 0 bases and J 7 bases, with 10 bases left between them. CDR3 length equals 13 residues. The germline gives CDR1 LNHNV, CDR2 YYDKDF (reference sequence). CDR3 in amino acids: CATSRDRGREQYF. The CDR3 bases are TGTGCCACCAGCAGAGATAGGGGCAGGGAGCAGTACTTC. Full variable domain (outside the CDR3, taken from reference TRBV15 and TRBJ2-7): DAMVIQNPRYQVTQFGKPVTLSCSQTLNHNVMYWYQQKSSQAPKLLFHYYDKDFNNEADTPDNFQSRRPNTSFCFLDIRSPGLGDTAMYLCATSRDRGREQYFGPGTRLTVT.

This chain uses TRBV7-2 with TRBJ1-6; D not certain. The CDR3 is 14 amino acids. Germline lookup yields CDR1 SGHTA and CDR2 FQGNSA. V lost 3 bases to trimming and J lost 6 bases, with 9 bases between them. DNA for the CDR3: TGTGCCAGCAGCTTCGGAGGGTCTAATTCACCCCTCCACTTT. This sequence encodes CASSFGGSNSPLHF.

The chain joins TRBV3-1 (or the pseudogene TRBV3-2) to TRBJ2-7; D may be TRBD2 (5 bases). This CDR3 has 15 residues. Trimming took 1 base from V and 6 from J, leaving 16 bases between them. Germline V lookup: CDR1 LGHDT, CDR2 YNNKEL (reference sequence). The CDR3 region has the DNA TGTGCCAGCAGCCAAGGGTTCGGACTCTTTGGCGAGCAGTACTTC. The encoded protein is CASSQGFGLFGEQYF.